This entry features one T cell receptor beta chain sequence. How the authors handled the data: Reference gene primer amplification gave estimated nucleated cell counts. The assay was immunoSEQ multiplex PCR, and TCRdb's table has in-frame clones only and misses some. That table furnishes V, J and clone size, whereas the DNA furnished D and trimming. The sample shows 150,000 or so clones, about nine tenths of them seen only once. This record belongs to a study of blood T cell repertoires in COVID-19. Study background: Acute-phase and convalescent COVID-19 samples originated in the United States, Italy and Spain. In each case, the material was cDNA or gDNA derived from T cells, B-cell-depleted T cells, or PBMCs.

The germline CDR1 and CDR2 sequences are DFQATT and SNEGSKA (reference sequence). V lost 3 bases, J lost 2 bases, and 14 bases lay in between. The CDR3 sequence is 15 residues long. This TCR derives from a human donor in a cohort sampled during active COVID-19. The specimen was peripheral blood. J is TRBJ1-5 and V is TRBV20-1; D may be TRBD1 (6 bases). CDR3 in amino acids: CSASTGLYGNQPQHF. DNA of the CDR3: TGCAGTGCTAGTACAGGGTTGTATGGCAATCAGCCCCAGCATTTT.